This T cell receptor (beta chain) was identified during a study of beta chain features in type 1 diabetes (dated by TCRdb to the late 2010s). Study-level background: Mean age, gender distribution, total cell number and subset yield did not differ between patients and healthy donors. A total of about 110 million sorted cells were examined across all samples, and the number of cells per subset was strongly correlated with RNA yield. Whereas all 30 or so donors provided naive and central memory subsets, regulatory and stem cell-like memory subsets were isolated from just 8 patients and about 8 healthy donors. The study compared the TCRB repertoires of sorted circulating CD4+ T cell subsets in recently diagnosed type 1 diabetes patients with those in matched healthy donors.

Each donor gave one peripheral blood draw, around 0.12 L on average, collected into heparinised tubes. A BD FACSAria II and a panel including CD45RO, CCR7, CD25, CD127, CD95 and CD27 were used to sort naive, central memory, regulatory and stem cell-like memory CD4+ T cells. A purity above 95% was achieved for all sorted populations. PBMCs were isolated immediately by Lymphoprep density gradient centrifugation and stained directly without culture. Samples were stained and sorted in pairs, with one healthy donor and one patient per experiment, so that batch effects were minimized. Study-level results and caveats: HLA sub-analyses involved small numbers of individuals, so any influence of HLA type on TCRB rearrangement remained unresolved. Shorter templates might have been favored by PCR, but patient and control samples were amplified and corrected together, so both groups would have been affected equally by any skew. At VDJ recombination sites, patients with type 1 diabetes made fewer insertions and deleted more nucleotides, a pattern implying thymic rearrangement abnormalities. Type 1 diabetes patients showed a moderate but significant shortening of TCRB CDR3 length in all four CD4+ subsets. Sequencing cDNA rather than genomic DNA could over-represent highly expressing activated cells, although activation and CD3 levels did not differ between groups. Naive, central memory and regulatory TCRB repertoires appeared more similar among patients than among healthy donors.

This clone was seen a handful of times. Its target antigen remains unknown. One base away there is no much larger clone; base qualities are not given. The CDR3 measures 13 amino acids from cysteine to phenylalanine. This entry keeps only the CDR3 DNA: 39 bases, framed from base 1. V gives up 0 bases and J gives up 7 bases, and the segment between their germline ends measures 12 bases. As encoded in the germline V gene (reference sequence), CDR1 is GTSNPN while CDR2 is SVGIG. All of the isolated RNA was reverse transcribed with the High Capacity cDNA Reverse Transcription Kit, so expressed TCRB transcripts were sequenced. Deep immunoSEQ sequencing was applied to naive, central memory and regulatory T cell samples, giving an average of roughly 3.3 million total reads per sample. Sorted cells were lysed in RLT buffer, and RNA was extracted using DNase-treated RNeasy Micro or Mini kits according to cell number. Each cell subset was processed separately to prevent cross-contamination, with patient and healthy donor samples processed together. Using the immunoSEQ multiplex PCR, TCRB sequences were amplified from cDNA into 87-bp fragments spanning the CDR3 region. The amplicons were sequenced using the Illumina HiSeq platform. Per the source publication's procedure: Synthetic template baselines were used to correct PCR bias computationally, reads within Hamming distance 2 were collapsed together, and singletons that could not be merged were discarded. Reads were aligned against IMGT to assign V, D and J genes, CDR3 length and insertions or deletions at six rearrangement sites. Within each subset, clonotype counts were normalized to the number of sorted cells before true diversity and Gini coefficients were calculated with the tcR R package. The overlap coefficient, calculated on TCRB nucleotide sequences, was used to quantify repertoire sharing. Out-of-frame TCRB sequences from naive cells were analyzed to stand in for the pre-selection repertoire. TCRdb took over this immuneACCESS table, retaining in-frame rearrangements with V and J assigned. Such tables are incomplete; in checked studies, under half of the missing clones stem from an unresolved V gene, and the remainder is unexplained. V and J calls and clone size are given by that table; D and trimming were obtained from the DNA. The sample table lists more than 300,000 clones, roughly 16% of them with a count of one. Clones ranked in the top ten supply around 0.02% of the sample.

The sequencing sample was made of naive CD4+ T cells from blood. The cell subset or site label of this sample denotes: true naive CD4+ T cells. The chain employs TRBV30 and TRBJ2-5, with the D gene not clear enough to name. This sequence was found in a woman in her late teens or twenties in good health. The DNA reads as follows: TGTGCCTGGAGTGTCCGGGTACGTGGGACCCAGTACTTC. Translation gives CAWSVRVRGTQYF.